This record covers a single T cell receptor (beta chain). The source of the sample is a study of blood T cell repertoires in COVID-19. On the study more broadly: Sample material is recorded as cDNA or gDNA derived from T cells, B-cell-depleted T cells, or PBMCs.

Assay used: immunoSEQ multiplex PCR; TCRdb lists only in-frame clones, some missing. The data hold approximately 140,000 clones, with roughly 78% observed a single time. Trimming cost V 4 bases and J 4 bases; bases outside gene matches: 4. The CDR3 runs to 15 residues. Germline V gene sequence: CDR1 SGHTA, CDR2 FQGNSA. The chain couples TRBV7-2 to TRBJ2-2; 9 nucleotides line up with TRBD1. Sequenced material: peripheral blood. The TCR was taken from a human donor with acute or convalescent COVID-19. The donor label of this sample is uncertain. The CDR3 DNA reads TGTGCCAGCAGCTCGGCGACAGGGGGCACCGGGGAGCTGTTTTTT. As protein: CASSSATGGTGELFF.